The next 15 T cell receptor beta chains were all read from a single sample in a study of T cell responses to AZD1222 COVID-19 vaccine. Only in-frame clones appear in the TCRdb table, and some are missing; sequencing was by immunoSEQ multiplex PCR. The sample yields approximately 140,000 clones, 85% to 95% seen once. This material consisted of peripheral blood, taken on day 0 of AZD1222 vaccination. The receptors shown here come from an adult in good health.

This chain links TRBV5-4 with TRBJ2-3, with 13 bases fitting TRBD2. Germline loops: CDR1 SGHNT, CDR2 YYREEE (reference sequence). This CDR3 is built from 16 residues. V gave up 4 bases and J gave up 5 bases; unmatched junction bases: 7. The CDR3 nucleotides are TGTGCCAGCAGCCCCGGACTAGCGGGGGAGAGAGATACGCAGTATTTT. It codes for CASSPGLAGERDTQYF.

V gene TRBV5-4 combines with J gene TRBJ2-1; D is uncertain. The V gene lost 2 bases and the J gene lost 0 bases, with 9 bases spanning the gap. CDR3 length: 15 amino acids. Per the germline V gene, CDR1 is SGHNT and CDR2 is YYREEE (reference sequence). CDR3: CASSLVSASYNEQFF. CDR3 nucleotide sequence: TGTGCCAGCAGCTTAGTCAGCGCCTCCTACAATGAGCAGTTCTTC.

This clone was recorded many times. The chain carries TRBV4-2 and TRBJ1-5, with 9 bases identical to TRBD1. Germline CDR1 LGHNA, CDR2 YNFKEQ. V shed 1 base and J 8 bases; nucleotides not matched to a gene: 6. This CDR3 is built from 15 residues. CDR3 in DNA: TGTGCCAGCAGCCAAGGGACAGGGGATTTGGAGCCCCAGCATTTT. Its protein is CASSQGTGDLEPQHF.

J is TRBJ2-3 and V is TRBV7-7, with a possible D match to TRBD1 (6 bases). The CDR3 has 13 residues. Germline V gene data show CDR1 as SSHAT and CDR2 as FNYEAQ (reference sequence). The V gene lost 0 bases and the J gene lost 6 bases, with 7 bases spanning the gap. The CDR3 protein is CASSLAGADTQYF. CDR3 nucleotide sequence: TGTGCCAGCAGCTTAGCGGGGGCCGATACGCAGTATTTT. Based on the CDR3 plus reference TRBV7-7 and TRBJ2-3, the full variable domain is GAGVSQSPRYKVTKRGQDVTLRCDPISSHATLYWYQQALGQGPEFLTYFNYEAQPDKSGLPSDRFSAERPEGSISTLTIQRTEQRDSAMYRCASSLAGADTQYFGPGTRLTVL.

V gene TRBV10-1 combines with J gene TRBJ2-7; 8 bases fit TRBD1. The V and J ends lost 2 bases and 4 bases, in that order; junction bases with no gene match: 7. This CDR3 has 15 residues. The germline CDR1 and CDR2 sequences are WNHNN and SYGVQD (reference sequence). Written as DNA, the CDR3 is TGCGCCAGCAGTGAGAATAGGACAGGGTCTTACGAGCAGTACGTC. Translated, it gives CASSENRTGSYEQYV.

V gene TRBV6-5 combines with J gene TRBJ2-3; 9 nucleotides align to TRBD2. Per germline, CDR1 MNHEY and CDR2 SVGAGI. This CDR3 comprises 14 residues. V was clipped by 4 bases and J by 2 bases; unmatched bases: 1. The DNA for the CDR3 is TGTGCCAGCAGTTTAGCGGGGGTCACAGATACGCAGTATTTT. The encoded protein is CASSLAGVTDTQYF.

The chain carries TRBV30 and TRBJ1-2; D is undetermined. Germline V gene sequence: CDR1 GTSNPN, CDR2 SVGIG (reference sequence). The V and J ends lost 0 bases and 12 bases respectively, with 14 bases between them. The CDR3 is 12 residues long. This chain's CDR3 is CAWSVGPTGNTF. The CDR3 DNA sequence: TGTGCCTGGAGTGTAGGACCCACCGGGAACACCTTC.

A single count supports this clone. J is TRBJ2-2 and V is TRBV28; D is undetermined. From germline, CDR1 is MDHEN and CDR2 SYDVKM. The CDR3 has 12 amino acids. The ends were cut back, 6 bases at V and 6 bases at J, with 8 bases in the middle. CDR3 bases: TGTGCCAGCAGCCAAACCCCCGGGGAGCTGTTTTTT. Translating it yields CASSQTPGELFF.

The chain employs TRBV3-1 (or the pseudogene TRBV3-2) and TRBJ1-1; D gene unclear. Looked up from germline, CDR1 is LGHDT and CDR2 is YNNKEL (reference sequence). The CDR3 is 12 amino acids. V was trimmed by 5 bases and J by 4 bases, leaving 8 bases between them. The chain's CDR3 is CASSLGSTEAFF. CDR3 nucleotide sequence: TGTGCCAGCAGCTTAGGATCCACTGAAGCTTTCTTT.

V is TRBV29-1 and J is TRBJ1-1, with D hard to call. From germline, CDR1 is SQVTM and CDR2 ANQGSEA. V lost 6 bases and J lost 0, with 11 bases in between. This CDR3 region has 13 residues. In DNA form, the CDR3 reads TGCAGCGTCCGCGGGGATATGAACACTGAAGCTTTCTTT. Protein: CSVRGDMNTEAFF.

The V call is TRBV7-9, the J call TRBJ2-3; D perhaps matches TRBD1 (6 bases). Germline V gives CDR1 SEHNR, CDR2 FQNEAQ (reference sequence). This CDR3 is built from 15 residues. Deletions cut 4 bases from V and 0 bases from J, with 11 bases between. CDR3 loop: CASSSWTASTDTQYF. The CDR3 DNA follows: TGTGCCAGCAGCTCGTGGACAGCTAGCACAGATACGCAGTATTTT. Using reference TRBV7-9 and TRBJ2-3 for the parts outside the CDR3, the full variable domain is DTGVSQNPRHKITKRGQNVTFRCDPISEHNRLYWYRQTLGQGPEFLTYFQNEAQLEKSRLLSDRFSAERPKGSFSTLEIQRTEQGDSAMYLCASSSWTASTDTQYFGPGTRLTVL.

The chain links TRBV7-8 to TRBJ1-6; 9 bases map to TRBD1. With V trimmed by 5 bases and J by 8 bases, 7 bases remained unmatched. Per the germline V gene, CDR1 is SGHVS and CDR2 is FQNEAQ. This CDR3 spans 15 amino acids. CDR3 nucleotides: TGTGCCAGCAGCGGAACCGGGACAGGGTATTCACCCCTCCACTTT. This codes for CASSGTGTGYSPLHF.

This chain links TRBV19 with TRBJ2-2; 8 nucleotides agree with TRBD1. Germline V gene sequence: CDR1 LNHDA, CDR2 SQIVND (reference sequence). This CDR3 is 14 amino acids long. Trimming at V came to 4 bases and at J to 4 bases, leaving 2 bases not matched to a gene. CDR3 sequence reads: CASSRTGSTGELFF. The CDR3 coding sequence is TGTGCCAGTAGTAGGACAGGGAGCACCGGGGAGCTGTTTTTT.

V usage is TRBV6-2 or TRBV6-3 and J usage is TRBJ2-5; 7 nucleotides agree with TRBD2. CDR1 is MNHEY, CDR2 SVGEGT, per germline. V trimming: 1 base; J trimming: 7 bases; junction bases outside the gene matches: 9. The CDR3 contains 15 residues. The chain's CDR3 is CASSYWGGRHGTQYF. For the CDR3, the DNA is TGTGCCAGCAGTTACTGGGGGGGACGGCACGGGACCCAGTACTTC.

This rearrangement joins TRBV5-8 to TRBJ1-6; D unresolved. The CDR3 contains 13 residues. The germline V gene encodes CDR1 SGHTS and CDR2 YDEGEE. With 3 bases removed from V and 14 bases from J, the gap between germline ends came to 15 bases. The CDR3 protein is CASSYGPLNTLHF. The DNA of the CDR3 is TGTGCCAGCAGCTATGGGCCCCTAAACACCCTCCACTTT.